The rows below give T cell receptor beta chains drawn from one sample of a study of T cells in Graves' hyperthyroidism and ophthalmopathy. Via MiXCR, TCRdb re-called the multiplex PCR reads, giving one row per CDR3 protein. The sample has hundreds of thousands of distinct CDR3 sequences, about 15% seen once. The sequencing sample was made of blood. The receptors stem from a young woman with Graves' hyperthyroidism. Each CDR3 is given with its conserved first and last residue. A D gene is named only where the DNA matches it firmly. Clone size is stated in some rows and not others, as once, few, many or a class when expanded.

D gene: -; J gene: TRBJ2-2; V gene: TRBV7-2; clone size: many; CDR3 DNA: TGTGCCAGCAGGTCGCCCGGGCAGGGCTACACCGGGGAGCTGTTTTTT; CDR3 protein: CASRSPGQGYTGELFF
D gene: TRBD2; J gene: TRBJ2-1; V gene: TRBV5-1; clone size: many; CDR3 DNA: TGCGCCAGCAGCTTGCCTTTAGCGGGGTCCACCTACAATGAGCAGTTCTTC; CDR3 protein: CASSLPLAGSTYNEQFF
D gene: -; J gene: TRBJ2-1; V gene: TRBV30; clone size: few; CDR3 DNA: TGTGCCTGGAGGAAGGTGATCGGGAACTACTACAATGAGCAGTTCTTC; CDR3 protein: CAWRKVIGNYYNEQFF
D gene: -; J gene: TRBJ2-3; V gene: TRBV15; clone size: many; CDR3 DNA: TGTGCCACCAGCAGAGAACTTAACATAGGCACAGATACGCAGTATTTT; CDR3 protein: CATSRELNIGTDTQYF
D gene: -; J gene: TRBJ1-6; V gene: TRBV20-1; clone size: few; CDR3 DNA: TGCAGTGCTAGACGCGGGGTGGGTTCACCCCTCCACTTT; CDR3 protein: CSARRGVGSPLHF
D gene: TRBD2; J gene: TRBJ2-3; V gene: TRBV6-2/TRBV6-3; clone size: few; CDR3 DNA: TGTGCCAGCACCGACTCCGGGGGAGGGGTTTTCGCAGATACGCAGTATTTT; CDR3 protein: CASTDSGGGVFADTQYF
D gene: -; J gene: TRBJ1-2; V gene: TRBV2; clone size: many; CDR3 DNA: TGTGCCAGCAGTGGAATTTGGGGTCTCTCTAACTATGGCTACACCTTC; CDR3 protein: CASSGIWGLSNYGYTF
D gene: TRBD2; J gene: TRBJ2-1; V gene: TRBV7-3; clone size: many; CDR3 DNA: TGTGCCAGCAGCACCACAGCGGGAGCATCAGTTAATGAGCAGTTCTTC; CDR3 protein: CASSTTAGASVNEQFF
D gene: -; J gene: TRBJ1-2; V gene: TRBV30; clone size: many; CDR3 DNA: TGTGCCTGGAGACCCCCGGGACTCCCTTCCCATGGCTACACCTTC; CDR3 protein: CAWRPPGLPSHGYTF
D gene: -; J gene: TRBJ2-3; V gene: TRBV15; clone size: -; CDR3 DNA: TGTGCCACCAGCAGAGGGACTCAGGGATCGGATACGCAGTATTTT; CDR3 protein: CATSRGTQGSDTQYF
D gene: TRBD2; J gene: TRBJ2-3; V gene: TRBV28; clone size: many; CDR3 DNA: TGTGCCAGCAGTTTACGACTAGCGGGAGGATACACAGATACGCAGTATTTT; CDR3 protein: CASSLRLAGGYTDTQYF
D gene: TRBD2; J gene: TRBJ2-1; V gene: TRBV28; clone size: many; CDR3 DNA: TGTGCCAGCACTGTGACTAGCGGAGGAAACAATGAGCAGTTCTTC; CDR3 protein: CASTVTSGGNNEQFF
D gene: -; J gene: TRBJ1-2; V gene: TRBV28; clone size: -; CDR3 DNA: TGTGCCAGCAGTTTAGGGGGAACCGGAGATGGCTACACCTTC; CDR3 protein: CASSLGGTGDGYTF
D gene: -; J gene: TRBJ2-7; V gene: TRBV7-8; clone size: -; CDR3 DNA: TGTGCCAGCAGCTTAGATGAGTTGACGGAGTACAAGCAGTACTTC; CDR3 protein: CASSLDELTEYKQYF
D gene: TRBD2; J gene: TRBJ2-7; V gene: TRBV7-9; clone size: -; CDR3 DNA: TGTGCCAGCAGCCAGACTAGCGCCTACGAGCAGTACTTC; CDR3 protein: CASSQTSAYEQYF
D gene: -; J gene: TRBJ1-5; V gene: TRBV10-3; clone size: once; CDR3 DNA: TGTGCCACATACCGGGGGGACGGTAATCAGCCCCAGCATTTT; CDR3 protein: CATYRGDGNQPQHF
D gene: TRBD1; J gene: TRBJ2-7; V gene: TRBV7-8; clone size: many; CDR3 DNA: TGTGCCAGCAGCCCGGCCGGGACAGGGGTTCCTACGAGGCAGTACTTC; CDR3 protein: CASSPAGTGVPTRQYF
D gene: TRBD1; J gene: TRBJ2-3; V gene: TRBV20-1; clone size: -; CDR3 DNA: TGCAGTGCTAGAGGACAGGGCCCAGATACGCAGTATTTT; CDR3 protein: CSARGQGPDTQYF
D gene: -; J gene: TRBJ2-7; V gene: TRBV19; clone size: few; CDR3 DNA: TGTGCCAGTAGTATCGGCTGGACAAGTTACTACGAGCAGTACTTC; CDR3 protein: CASSIGWTSYYEQYF
D gene: TRBD1; J gene: TRBJ1-4; V gene: TRBV19; clone size: -; CDR3 DNA: TGTGCCAGTAGTAGTGGACAGGGCTCGAATAATGAAAAACTGTTTTTT; CDR3 protein: CASSSGQGSNNEKLFF
D gene: -; J gene: TRBJ2-6; V gene: TRBV10-3; clone size: few; CDR3 DNA: TGTGCCATCAGTGCAGGTGACTCTGGGGCCAACGTCCTGACTTTC; CDR3 protein: CAISAGDSGANVLTF
D gene: TRBD1; J gene: TRBJ2-7; V gene: TRBV7-9; clone size: few; CDR3 DNA: TGTGCCAGCAGCTATGGTTTGGGACAGTACTTCGAGCAGTACTTC; CDR3 protein: CASSYGLGQYFEQYF
D gene: -; J gene: TRBJ2-5; V gene: TRBV5-1; clone size: many; CDR3 DNA: TGCGCCACAAAACGGGTCGGAACGGCACCCCAAGAGACCCAGTACTTC; CDR3 protein: CATKRVGTAPQETQYF
D gene: -; J gene: TRBJ2-1; V gene: TRBV6-2/TRBV6-3; clone size: -; CDR3 DNA: TGTGCCAGCAGTTCGCCCCGCGGGACAGCTTACAATGAGCAGTTCTTC; CDR3 protein: CASSSPRGTAYNEQFF
D gene: TRBD2; J gene: TRBJ2-7; V gene: TRBV15; clone size: many; CDR3 DNA: TGTGCCACCAGCAGGGGCGGGAGTCTCGCCGAGCAGTACTTC; CDR3 protein: CATSRGGSLAEQYF
D gene: -; J gene: TRBJ1-5; V gene: TRBV28; clone size: once; CDR3 DNA: TGTGCCAGCACCGGGAATGGACGACGTCAGCCCCAGCATTTT; CDR3 protein: CASTGNGRRQPQHF
D gene: -; J gene: TRBJ2-7; V gene: TRBV11-2; clone size: many; CDR3 DNA: TGTGCCAGCAGCTTAGGAACAGGTTTTTACGAGCAGTACTTC; CDR3 protein: CASSLGTGFYEQYF
D gene: TRBD2; J gene: TRBJ2-3; V gene: TRBV6-1; clone size: many; CDR3 DNA: TGTGCCAGCGCCCGGACTAGCGGGAGAAGCGATACGCAGTATTTT; CDR3 protein: CASARTSGRSDTQYF
D gene: -; J gene: TRBJ2-5; V gene: TRBV14; clone size: many; CDR3 DNA: TGTGCCAGCAGCCAAGGTCTAGCGTGGGCAAGAGAGACCCAGTACTTC; CDR3 protein: CASSQGLAWARETQYF
D gene: TRBD2; J gene: TRBJ2-7; V gene: TRBV15; clone size: many; CDR3 DNA: TGTGCCACCAGCAGAACTAGCGCCGGGAGTGGAGCCCTCCTCGAGCAGTACTTC; CDR3 protein: CATSRTSAGSGALLEQYF
D gene: TRBD1; J gene: TRBJ1-2; V gene: TRBV11-1; clone size: many; CDR3 DNA: TGTGCCAGCAGCCCGGGACAGCTCGACTATGGCTACACCTTC; CDR3 protein: CASSPGQLDYGYTF
D gene: -; J gene: TRBJ1-5; V gene: TRBV18; clone size: many; CDR3 DNA: TGTGCCAGCTCACCACTGGGGGTGGATCAGCCCCAGCATTTT; CDR3 protein: CASSPLGVDQPQHF
D gene: -; J gene: TRBJ2-7; V gene: TRBV30; clone size: many; CDR3 DNA: TGTGCCTGGAGTGGTGGGACCCTGTCCCTCCCGCCCTACGAGCAGTACTTC; CDR3 protein: CAWSGGTLSLPPYEQYF
D gene: -; J gene: TRBJ2-1; V gene: TRBV19; clone size: -; CDR3 DNA: TGTGCCAGTAGTTCCCCGCTCGGCGGTGATGAGCAGTTCTTC; CDR3 protein: CASSSPLGGDEQFF
D gene: -; J gene: TRBJ1-1; V gene: TRBV14; clone size: few; CDR3 DNA: TGTGCCAGCAGCCACGGGGCTATGAACACTGAAGCTTTCTTT; CDR3 protein: CASSHGAMNTEAFF
D gene: -; J gene: TRBJ2-7; V gene: TRBV7-9; clone size: many; CDR3 DNA: TGTGCCAGCTCAGAAGGGGCGGCCTACGAGCAGTACTTC; CDR3 protein: CASSEGAAYEQYF
D gene: -; J gene: TRBJ2-7; V gene: TRBV6-6; clone size: many; CDR3 DNA: TGTGCCAGCAGTTACTCGAGGGGGATCTCCTACGAGCAGTACTTC; CDR3 protein: CASSYSRGISYEQYF
D gene: -; J gene: TRBJ1-5; V gene: TRBV2; clone size: many; CDR3 DNA: TGTGCCAGCAGAAGCGGTCCGTCGGATAGCAATCAGCCCCAGCATTTT; CDR3 protein: CASRSGPSDSNQPQHF
D gene: -; J gene: TRBJ2-1; V gene: TRBV20-1; clone size: many; CDR3 DNA: TGCAGTGCTACCAGGTCCGCGGGACTCGGCTACAATGAGCAGTTCTTC; CDR3 protein: CSATRSAGLGYNEQFF
D gene: TRBD1; J gene: TRBJ1-6; V gene: TRBV4-1; clone size: few; CDR3 DNA: TGCGCCAGCAGCCAAGTCCGGACAGGGCCGAATTCACCCCTCCACTTT; CDR3 protein: CASSQVRTGPNSPLHF
D gene: -; J gene: TRBJ2-5; V gene: TRBV2; clone size: many; CDR3 DNA: TGTGCCAGCAGTGTTCGGGGAAAAGAGACCCAGTACTTC; CDR3 protein: CASSVRGKETQYF
D gene: -; J gene: TRBJ1-2; V gene: TRBV28; clone size: many; CDR3 DNA: TGTGCCAGCAGTCCGGACCAAAGAGGCTATGGCTACACCTTC; CDR3 protein: CASSPDQRGYGYTF
D gene: -; J gene: TRBJ2-7; V gene: TRBV6-1; clone size: -; CDR3 DNA: TGTGCCAGCAGGGCGGGCGGGAAGAGCGACGAGCAGTACTTC; CDR3 protein: CASRAGGKSDEQYF
D gene: TRBD1; J gene: TRBJ1-1; V gene: TRBV28; clone size: -; CDR3 DNA: TGTGCCAGCAGCTCTCGCACGGCCAGGGGGCCTGAAGCTTTCTTT; CDR3 protein: CASSSRTARGPEAFF
D gene: TRBD2; J gene: TRBJ2-3; V gene: TRBV3-1; clone size: many; CDR3 DNA: TGTGCCAGCTCGGGGGGAGATACGCAGTATTTT; CDR3 protein: CASSGGDTQYF
D gene: -; J gene: TRBJ1-2; V gene: TRBV4-2; clone size: many; CDR3 DNA: TGTGCCAGCAGCCCCAGGGCCCGGGGATATGGCTACACCTTC; CDR3 protein: CASSPRARGYGYTF
D gene: TRBD1; J gene: TRBJ2-5; V gene: TRBV20-1; clone size: few; CDR3 DNA: TGCAGTGCCCGCAGGGGGCTGTCAGAGACCCAGTACTTC; CDR3 protein: CSARRGLSETQYF
D gene: -; J gene: TRBJ1-2; V gene: TRBV7-2; clone size: many; CDR3 DNA: TGTGCCAGCAGCTTATCAGACAGCTCCTTTAACTATGGCTACACCTTC; CDR3 protein: CASSLSDSSFNYGYTF
D gene: -; J gene: TRBJ2-1; V gene: TRBV7-8; clone size: -; CDR3 DNA: TGTGCCAGCAGCTCCGGGACGGCCAGGCATAGCTCCTACAATGAGCAGTTCTTC; CDR3 protein: CASSSGTARHSSYNEQFF
D gene: -; J gene: TRBJ1-5; V gene: TRBV29-1; clone size: -; CDR3 DNA: TGCAGCGTTTCAGAAAATAGCAATCAGCCCCAGCATTTT; CDR3 protein: CSVSENSNQPQHF
D gene: -; J gene: TRBJ1-1; V gene: TRBV13; clone size: many; CDR3 DNA: TGTGCCAGCAGCTCTTGGGAGGGAACTGAAGCTTTCTTT; CDR3 protein: CASSSWEGTEAFF